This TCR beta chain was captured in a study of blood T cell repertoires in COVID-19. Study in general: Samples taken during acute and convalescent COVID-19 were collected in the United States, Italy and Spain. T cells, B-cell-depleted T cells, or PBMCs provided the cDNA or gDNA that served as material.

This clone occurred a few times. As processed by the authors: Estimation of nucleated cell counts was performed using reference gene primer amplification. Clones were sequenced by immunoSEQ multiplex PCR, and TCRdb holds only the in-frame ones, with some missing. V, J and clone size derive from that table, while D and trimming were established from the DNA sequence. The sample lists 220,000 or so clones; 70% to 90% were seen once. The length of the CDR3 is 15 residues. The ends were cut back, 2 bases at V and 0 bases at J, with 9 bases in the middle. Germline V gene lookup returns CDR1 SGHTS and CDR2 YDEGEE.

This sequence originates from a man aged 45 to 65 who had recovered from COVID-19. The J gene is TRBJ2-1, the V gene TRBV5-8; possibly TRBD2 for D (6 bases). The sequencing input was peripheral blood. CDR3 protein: CASSLAGVSYNEQFF. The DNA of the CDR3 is TGTGCCAGCAGCTTAGCGGGCGTCTCCTACAATGAGCAGTTCTTC.